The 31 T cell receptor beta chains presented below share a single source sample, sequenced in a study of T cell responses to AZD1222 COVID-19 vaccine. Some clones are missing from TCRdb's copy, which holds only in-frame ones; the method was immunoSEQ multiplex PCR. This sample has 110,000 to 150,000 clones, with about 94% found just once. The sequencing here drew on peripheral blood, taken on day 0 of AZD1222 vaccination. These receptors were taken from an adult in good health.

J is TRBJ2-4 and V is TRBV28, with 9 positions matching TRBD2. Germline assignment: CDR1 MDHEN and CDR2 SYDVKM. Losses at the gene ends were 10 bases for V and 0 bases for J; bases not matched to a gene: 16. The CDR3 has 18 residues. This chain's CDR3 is CATKPLRLADLAKNIQYF. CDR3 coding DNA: TGTGCCACCAAACCCCTTCGACTAGCGGATTTAGCCAAAAACATTCAGTACTTC.

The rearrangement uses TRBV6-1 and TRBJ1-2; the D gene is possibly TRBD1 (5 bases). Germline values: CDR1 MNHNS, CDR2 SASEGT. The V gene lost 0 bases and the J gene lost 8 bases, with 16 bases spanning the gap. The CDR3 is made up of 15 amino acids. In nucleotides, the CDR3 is TGTGCCAGCAGTGAAGCCGCAGGGAGGGTTGTAGGCTACACCTTC. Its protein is CASSEAAGRVVGYTF.

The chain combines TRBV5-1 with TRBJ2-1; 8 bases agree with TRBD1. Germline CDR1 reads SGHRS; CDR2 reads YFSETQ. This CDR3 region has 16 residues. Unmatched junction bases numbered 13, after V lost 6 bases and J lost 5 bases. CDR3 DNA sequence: TGCGCCAGCAAAATCCGGACAGGGAACTCTAACAATGAGCAGTTCTTC. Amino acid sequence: CASKIRTGNSNNEQFF.

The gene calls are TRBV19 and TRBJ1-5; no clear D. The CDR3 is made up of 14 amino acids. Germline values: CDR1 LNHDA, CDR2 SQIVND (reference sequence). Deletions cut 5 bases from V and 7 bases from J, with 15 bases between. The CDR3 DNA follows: TGTGCCAGTAGTTCTTCACCCCTGGGGCAGCCCCAGCATTTT. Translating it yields CASSSSPLGQPQHF.

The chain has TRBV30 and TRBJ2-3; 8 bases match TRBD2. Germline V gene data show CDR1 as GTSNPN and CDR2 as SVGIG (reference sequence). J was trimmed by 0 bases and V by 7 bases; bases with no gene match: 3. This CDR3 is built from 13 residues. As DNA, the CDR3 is TGTGCCTCCCAGCGGGAGAGCACAGATACGCAGTATTTT. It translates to CASQRESTDTQYF.

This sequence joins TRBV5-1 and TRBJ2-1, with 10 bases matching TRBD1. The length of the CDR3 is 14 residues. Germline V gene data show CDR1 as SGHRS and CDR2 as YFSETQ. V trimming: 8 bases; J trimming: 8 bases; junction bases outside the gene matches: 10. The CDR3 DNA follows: TGCGCCAGTACCCTTGGGACAGGGGTGGATGAGCAGTTCTTC. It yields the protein CASTLGTGVDEQFF.

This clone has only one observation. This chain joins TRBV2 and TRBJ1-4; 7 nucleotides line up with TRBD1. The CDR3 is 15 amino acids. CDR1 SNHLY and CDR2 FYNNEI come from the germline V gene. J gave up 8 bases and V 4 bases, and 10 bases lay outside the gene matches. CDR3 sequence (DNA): TGTGCCAGCAGTGGGACCAGGGGGAAGGCGGAAAAACTGTTTTTT. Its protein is CASSGTRGKAEKLFF. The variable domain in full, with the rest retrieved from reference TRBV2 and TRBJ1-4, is EPEVTQTPSHQVTQMGQEVILRCVPISNHLYFYWYRQILGQKVEFLVSFYNNEISEKSEIFDDQFSVERPDGSNFTLKIRSTKLEDSAMYFCASSGTRGKAEKLFFGSGTQLSVL.

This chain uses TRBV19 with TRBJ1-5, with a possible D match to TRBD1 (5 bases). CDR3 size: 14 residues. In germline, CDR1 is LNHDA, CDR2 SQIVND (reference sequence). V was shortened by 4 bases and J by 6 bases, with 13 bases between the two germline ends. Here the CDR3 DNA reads TGTGCCAGTAGTAGTAGGGCAGGGCTTCAGCCCCAGCATTTT. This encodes CASSSRAGLQPQHF. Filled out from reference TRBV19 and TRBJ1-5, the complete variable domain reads DGGITQSPKYLFRKEGQNVTLSCEQNLNHDAMYWYRQDPGQGLRLIYYSQIVNDFQKGDIAEGYSVSREKKESFPLTVTSAQKNPTAFYLCASSSRAGLQPQHFGDGTRLSIL.

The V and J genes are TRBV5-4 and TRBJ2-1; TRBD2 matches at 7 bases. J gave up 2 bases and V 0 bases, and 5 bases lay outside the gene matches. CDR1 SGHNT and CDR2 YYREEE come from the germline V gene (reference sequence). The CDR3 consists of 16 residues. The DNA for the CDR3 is TGTGCCAGCAGCTTGGTGCGGCTAGCGGCCTACAATGAGCAGTTCTTC. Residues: CASSLVRLAAYNEQFF. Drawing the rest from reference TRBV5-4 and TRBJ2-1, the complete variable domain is ETGVTQSPTHLIKTRGQQVTLRCSSQSGHNTVSWYQQALGQGPQFIFQYYREEENGRGNFPPRFSGLQFPNYSSELNVNALELDDSALYLCASSLVRLAAYNEQFFGPGTRLTVL.

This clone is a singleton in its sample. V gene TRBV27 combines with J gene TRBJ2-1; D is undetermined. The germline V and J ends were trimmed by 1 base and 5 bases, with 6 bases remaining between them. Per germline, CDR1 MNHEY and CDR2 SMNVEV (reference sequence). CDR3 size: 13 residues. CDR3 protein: CASSLYPHNEQFF. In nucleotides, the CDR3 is TGTGCCAGCAGTTTATATCCCCACAATGAGCAGTTCTTC.

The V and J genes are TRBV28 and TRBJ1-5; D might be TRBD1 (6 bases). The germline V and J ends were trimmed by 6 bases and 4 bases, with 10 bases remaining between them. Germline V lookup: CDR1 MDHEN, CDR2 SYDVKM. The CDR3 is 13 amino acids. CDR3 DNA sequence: TGTGCCAGCAGGGACAGCTTAAATCAGCCCCAGCATTTT. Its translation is CASRDSLNQPQHF.

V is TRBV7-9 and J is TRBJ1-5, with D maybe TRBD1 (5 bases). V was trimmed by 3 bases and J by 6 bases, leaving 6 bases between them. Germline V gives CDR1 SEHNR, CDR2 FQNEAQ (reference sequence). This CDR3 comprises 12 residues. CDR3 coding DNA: TGTGCCAGCAGCTTGGGGGGTCAGCCCCAGCATTTT. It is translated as CASSLGGQPQHF. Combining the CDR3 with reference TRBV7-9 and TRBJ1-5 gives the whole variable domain DTGVSQNPRHKITKRGQNVTFRCDPISEHNRLYWYRQTLGQGPEFLTYFQNEAQLEKSRLLSDRFSAERPKGSFSTLEIQRTEQGDSAMYLCASSLGGQPQHFGDGTRLSIL.

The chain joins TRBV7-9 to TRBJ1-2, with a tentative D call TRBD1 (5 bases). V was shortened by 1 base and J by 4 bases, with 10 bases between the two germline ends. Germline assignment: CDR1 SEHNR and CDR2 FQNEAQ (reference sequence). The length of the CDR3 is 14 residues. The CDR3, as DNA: TGTGCCAGCAGCTTAGGACAGCGGGCCTATGGCTACACCTTC. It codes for CASSLGQRAYGYTF.

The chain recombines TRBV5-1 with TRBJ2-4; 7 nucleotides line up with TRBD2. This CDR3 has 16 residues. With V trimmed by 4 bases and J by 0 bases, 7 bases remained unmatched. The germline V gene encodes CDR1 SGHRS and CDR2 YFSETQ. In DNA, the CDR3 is TGCGCCAGCAGCCCCAGCGGGGAACTAGCCAAAAACATTCAGTACTTC. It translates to CASSPSGELAKNIQYF.

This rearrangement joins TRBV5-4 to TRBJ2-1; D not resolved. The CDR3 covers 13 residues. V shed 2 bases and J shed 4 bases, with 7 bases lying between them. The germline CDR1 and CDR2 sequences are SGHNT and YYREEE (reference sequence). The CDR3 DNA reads TGTGCCAGCAGCTTCGACCCTTACAATGAGCAGTTCTTC. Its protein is CASSFDPYNEQFF.

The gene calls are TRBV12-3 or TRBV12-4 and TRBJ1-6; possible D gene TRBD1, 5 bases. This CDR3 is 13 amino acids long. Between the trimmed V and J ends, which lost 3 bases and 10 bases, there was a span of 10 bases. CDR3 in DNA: TGTGCCAGCAGTTTGCAGGGATACTCACCCCTCCACTTT. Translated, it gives CASSLQGYSPLHF.

For the CDR3, the DNA is TGTGCCAGCAGTAACAACAGGGGTTATTTCTTT. Translated, it gives CASSNNRGYFF. The chain combines TRBV28 with TRBJ1-1, with 7 bases lining up with TRBD1. CDR1 is MDHEN and CDR2 is SYDVKM in the germline V gene. The CDR3 contains 11 residues. V lost 5 bases, J lost 13 bases, and 7 bases stayed unmatched.

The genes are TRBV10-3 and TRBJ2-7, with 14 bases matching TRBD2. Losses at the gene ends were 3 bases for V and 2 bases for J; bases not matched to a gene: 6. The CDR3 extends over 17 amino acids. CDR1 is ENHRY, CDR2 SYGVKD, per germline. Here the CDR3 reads CAISDETSGRAPYEQYF. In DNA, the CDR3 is TGTGCCATCAGTGATGAGACTAGCGGGAGGGCCCCCTACGAGCAGTACTTC.

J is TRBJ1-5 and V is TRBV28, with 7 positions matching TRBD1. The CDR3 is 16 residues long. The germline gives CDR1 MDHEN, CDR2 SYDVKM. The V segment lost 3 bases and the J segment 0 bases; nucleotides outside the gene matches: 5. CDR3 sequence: CASSFRQGTSNQPQHF. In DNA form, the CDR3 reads TGTGCCAGCAGTTTCCGACAGGGAACTAGCAATCAGCCCCAGCATTTT.

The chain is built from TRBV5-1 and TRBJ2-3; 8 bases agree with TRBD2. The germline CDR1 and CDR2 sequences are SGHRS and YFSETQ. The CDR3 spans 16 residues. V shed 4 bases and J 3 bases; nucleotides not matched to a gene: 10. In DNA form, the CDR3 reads TGCGCCAGCAGCGGGGGGTTTAGCGGGGAAACAGATACGCAGTATTTT. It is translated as CASSGGFSGETDTQYF.

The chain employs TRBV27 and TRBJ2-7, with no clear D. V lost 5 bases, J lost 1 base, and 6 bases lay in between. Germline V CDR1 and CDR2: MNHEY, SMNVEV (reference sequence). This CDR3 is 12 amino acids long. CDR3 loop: CASSPHSYEQYF. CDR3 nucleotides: TGTGCCAGCAGTCCCCATTCCTACGAGCAGTACTTC.

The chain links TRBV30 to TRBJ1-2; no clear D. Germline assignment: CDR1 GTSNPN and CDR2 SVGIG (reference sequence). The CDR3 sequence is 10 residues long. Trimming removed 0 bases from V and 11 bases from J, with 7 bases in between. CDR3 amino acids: CAWSVETYTF. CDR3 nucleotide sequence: TGTGCCTGGAGTGTAGAAACGTACACCTTC. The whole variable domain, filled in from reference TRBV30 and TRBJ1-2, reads SQTIHQWPATLVQPVGSPLSLECTVEGTSNPNLYWYRQAAGRGLQLLFYSVGIGQISSEVPQNLSASRPQDRQFILSSKKLLLSDSGFYLCAWSVETYTFGSGTRLTVV.

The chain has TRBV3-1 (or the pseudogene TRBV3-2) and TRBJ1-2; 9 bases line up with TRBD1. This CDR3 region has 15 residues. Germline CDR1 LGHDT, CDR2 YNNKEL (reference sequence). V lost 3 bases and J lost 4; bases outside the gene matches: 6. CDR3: CASSQGTTGGYGYTF. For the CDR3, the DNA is TGTGCCAGCAGCCAGGGGACGACAGGGGGCTATGGCTACACCTTC.

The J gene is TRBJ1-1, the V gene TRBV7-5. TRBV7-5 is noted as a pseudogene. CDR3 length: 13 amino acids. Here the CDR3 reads CARSLAENTEAFF. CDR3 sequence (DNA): TGTGCCAGAAGCTTAGCGGAGAACACTGAAGCTTTCTTT.

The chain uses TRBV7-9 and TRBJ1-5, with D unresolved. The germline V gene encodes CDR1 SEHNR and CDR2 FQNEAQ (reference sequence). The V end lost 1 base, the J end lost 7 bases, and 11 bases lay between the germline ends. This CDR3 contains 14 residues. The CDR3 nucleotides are TGTGCCAGCAGCTTAGGGCCAGGAGGGCAGCCCCAGCATTTT. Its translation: CASSLGPGGQPQHF.

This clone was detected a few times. The CDR3 sequence is CASSSDGTGEDTQYF. The CDR3 bases are TGCGCCAGCAGCTCGGACGGGACAGGGGAGGATACGCAGTATTTT. The chain uses TRBV5-1 and TRBJ2-3, with 10 bases identical to TRBD1. The V segment lost 3 bases and the J segment 6 bases; nucleotides outside the gene matches: 7. CDR1 and CDR2 (germline): SGHRS, YFSETQ. The length of the CDR3 is 15 residues.

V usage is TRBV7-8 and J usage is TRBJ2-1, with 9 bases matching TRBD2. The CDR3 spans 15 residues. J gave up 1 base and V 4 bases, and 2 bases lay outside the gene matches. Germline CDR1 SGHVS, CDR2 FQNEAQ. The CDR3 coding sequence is TGTGCCAGCAGCTATAGCGGGAGTTCCTACAATGAGCAGTTCTTC. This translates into CASSYSGSSYNEQFF. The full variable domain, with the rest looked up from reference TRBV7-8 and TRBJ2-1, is GAGVSQSPRYKVAKRGQDVALRCDPISGHVSLFWYQQALGQGPEFLTYFQNEAQLDKSGLPSDRFFAERPEGSVSTLKIQRTQQEDSAVYLCASSYSGSSYNEQFFGPGTRLTVL.

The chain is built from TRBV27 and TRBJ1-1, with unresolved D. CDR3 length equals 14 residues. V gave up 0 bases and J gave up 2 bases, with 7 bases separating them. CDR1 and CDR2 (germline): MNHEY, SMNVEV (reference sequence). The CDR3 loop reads CASSLSWRNTEAFF. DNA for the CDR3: TGTGCCAGCAGTTTATCCTGGAGAAACACTGAAGCTTTCTTT.

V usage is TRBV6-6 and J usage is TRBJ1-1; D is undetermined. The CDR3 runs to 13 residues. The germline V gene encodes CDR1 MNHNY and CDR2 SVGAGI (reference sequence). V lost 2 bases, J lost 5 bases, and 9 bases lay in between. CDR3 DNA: TGTGCCAGCAGTTACGCAGGCGTTACTGAAGCTTTCTTT. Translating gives CASSYAGVTEAFF.

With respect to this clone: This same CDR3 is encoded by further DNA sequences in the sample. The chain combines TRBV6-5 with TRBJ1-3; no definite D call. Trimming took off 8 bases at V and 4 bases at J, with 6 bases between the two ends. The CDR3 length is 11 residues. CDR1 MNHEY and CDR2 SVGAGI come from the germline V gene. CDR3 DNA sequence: TGTGCCAGCGGCGGGGGAAACACCATATATTTT. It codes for CASGGGNTIYF.

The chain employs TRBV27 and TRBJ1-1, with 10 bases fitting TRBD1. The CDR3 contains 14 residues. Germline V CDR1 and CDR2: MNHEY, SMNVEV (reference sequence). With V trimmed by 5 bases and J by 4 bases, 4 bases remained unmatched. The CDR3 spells CASSLDRGGTEAFF. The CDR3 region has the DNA TGTGCCAGCAGTCTGGACAGGGGGGGCACTGAAGCTTTCTTT.